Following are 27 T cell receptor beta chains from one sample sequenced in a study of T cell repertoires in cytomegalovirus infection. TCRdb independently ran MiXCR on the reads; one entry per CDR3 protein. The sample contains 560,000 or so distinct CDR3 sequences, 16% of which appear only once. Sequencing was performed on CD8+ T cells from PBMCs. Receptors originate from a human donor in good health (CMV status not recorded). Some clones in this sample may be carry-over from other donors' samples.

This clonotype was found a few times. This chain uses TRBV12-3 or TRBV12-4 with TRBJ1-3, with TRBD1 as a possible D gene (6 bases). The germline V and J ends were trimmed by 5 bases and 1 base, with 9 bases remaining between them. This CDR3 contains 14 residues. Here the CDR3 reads CASSTGYSGNTIYF. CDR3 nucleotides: TGTGCCAGCAGTACAGGGTATTCTGGAAACACCATATATTTT.

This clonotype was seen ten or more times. The CDR3 protein is CASSSAYEQYF. The DNA of the CDR3 is TGTGCCAGCAGCTCCGCCTACGAGCAGTACTTC. The rearrangement links TRBV7-9 to TRBJ2-7; D is unclear. V lost 4 bases, J lost 2 bases, and 3 bases lay in between. The germline V gene encodes CDR1 SEHNR and CDR2 FQNEAQ (reference sequence). The length of the CDR3 is 11 residues.

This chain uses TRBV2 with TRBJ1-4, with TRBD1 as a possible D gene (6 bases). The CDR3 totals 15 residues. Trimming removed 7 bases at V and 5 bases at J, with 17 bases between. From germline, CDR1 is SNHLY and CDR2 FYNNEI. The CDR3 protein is CASTAGQLMNEKLFF. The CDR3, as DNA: TGTGCCAGCACCGCTGGACAGTTGATGAATGAAAAACTGTTTTTT.

The CDR3 protein is CASSFQGGGELFF. CDR3 DNA: TGTGCCAGCAGTTTTCAGGGCGGGGGGGAGCTGTTTTTT. The gene calls are TRBV6-5 and TRBJ2-2, with D tentatively TRBD1 or TRBD2 (5 bases each). This CDR3 is 13 amino acids long. Germline V gene sequence: CDR1 MNHEY, CDR2 SVGAGI. V lost 4 bases and J lost 8, with 11 bases in between.

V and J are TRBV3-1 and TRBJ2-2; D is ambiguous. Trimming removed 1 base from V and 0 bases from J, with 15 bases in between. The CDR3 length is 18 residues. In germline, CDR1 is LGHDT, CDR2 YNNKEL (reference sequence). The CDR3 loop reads CASSQGNLWESNTGELFF. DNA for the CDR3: TGTGCCAGCAGCCAAGGCAATCTGTGGGAATCGAACACCGGGGAGCTGTTTTTT.

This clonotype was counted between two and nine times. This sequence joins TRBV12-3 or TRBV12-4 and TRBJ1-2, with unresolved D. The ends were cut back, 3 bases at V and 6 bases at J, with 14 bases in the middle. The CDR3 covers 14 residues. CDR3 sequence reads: CASSLKSGKDGYTF. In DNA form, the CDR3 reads TGTGCCAGCAGTTTGAAGTCTGGGAAGGATGGCTACACCTTC.

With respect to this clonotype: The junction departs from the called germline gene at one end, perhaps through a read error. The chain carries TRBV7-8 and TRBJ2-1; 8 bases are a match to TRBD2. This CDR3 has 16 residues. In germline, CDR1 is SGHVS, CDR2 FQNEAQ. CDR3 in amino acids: CASRPRRFGRANDQFF. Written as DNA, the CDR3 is TGTGCAAGCAGGCCCCGGAGGTTCGGGAGGGCCAATGATCAGTTCTTC.

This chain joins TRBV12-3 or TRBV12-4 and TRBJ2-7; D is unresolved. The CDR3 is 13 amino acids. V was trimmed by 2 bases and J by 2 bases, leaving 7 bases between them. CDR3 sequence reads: CASSLMGPYEQYF. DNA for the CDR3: TGTGCCAGCAGTTTAATGGGTCCCTACGAGCAGTACTTC.

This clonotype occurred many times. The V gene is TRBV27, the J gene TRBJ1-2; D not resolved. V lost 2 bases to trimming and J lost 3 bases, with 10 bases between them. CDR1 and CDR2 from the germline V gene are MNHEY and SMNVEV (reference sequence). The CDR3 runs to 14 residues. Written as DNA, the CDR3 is TGTGCCAGCAGTTTAGGACTCCCAGACTATGGCTACACCTTC. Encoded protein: CASSLGLPDYGYTF.

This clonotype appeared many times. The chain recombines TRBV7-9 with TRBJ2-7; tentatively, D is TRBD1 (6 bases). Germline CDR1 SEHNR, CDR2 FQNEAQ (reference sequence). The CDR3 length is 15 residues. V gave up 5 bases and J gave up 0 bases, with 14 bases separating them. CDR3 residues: CASSRRDKSSYEQYF. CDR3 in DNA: TGTGCCAGCAGCCGACGGGACAAGAGCTCCTACGAGCAGTACTTC. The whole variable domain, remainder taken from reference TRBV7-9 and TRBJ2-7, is DTGVSQNPRHKITKRGQNVTFRCDPISEHNRLYWYRQTLGQGPEFLTYFQNEAQLEKSRLLSDRFSAERPKGSFSTLEIQRTEQGDSAMYLCASSRRDKSSYEQYFGPGTRLTVT.

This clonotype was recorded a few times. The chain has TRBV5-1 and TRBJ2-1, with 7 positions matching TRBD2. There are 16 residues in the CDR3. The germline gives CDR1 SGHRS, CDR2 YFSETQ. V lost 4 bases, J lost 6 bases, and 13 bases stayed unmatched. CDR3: CASSVLGPGGGNEQFF. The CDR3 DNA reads TGCGCCAGCAGCGTTTTGGGTCCGGGGGGAGGCAATGAGCAGTTCTTC.

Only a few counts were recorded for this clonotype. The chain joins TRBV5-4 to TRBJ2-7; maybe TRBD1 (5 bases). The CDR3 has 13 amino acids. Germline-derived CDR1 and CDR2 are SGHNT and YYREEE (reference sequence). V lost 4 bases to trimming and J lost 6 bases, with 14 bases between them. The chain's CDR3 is CASSLMTVGEQYF. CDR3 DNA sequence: TGTGCCAGCAGCCTTATGACAGTTGGCGAGCAGTACTTC. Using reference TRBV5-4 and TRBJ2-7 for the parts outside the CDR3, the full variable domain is ETGVTQSPTHLIKTRGQQVTLRCSSQSGHNTVSWYQQALGQGPQFIFQYYREEENGRGNFPPRFSGLQFPNYSSELNVNALELDDSALYLCASSLMTVGEQYFGPGTRLTVT.

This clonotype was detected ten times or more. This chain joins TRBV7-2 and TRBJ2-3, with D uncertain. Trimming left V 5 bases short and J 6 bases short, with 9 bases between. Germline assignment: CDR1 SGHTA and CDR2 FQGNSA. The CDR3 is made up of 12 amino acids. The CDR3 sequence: CASSPTTDTQYF. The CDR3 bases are TGTGCCAGCAGCCCCACTACGGATACGCAGTATTTT.

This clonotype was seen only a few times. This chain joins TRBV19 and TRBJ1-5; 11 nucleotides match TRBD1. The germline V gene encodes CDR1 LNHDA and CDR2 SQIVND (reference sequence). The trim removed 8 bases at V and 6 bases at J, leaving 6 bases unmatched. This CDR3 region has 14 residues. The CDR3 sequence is CASRGQGVGQPQHF. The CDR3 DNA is TGTGCCAGTCGGGGACAGGGGGTAGGTCAGCCCCAGCATTTT.

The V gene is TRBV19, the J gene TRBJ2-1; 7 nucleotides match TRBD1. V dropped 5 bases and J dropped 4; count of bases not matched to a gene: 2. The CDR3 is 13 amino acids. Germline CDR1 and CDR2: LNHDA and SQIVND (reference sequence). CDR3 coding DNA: TGTGCCAGTAGTCACAGGGGATACAATGAGCAGTTCTTC. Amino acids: CASSHRGYNEQFF. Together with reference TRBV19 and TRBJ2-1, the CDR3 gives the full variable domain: DGGITQSPKYLFRKEGQNVTLSCEQNLNHDAMYWYRQDPGQGLRLIYYSQIVNDFQKGDIAEGYSVSREKKESFPLTVTSAQKNPTAFYLCASSHRGYNEQFFGPGTRLTVL.

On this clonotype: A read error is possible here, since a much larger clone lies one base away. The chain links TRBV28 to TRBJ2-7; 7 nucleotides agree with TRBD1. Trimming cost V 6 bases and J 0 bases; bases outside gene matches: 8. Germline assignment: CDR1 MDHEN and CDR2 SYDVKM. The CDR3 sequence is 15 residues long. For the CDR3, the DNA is TGTGCCAGCAGACCACCAGGGGGTTCCTCCTACGAGCAGTACTTC. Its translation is CASRPPGGSSYEQYF.

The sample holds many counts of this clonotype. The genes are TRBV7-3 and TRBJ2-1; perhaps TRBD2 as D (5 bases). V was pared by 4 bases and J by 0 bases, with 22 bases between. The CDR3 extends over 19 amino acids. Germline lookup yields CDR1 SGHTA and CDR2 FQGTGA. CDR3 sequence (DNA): TGTGCCAGCAGCTCCTACGGGGAGAGACTTTCCAGCTCCTACAATGAGCAGTTCTTC. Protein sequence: CASSSYGERLSSSYNEQFF. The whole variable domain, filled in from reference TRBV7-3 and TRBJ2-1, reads GAGVSQTPSNKVTEKGKYVELRCDPISGHTALYWYRQSLGQGPEFLIYFQGTGAADDSGLPNDRFFAVRPEGSVSTLKIQRTERGDSAVYLCASSSYGERLSSSYNEQFFGPGTRLTVL.

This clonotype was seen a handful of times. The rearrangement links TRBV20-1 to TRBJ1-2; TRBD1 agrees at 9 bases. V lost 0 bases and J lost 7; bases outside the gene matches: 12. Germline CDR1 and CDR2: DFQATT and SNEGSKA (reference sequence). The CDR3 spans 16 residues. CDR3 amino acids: CSARDFKDRGTGGYTF. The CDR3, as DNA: TGCAGTGCTAGAGATTTCAAGGACAGGGGTACGGGTGGCTACACCTTC.

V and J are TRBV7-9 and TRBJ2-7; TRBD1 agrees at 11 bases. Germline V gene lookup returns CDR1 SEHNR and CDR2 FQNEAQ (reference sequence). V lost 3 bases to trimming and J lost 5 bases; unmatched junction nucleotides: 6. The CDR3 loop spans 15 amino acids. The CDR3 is CASSLGQGGGDEQYF. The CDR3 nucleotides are TGTGCCAGCAGCTTGGGACAGGGGGGGGGGGACGAGCAGTACTTC.

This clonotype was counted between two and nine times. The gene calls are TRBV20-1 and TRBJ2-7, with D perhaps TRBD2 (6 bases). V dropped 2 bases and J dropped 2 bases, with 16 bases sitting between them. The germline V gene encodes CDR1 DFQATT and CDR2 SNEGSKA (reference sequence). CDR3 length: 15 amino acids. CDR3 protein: CSARNRASATYEQYF. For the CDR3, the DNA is TGCAGTGCTAGAAATAGGGCTAGCGCAACCTACGAGCAGTACTTC.

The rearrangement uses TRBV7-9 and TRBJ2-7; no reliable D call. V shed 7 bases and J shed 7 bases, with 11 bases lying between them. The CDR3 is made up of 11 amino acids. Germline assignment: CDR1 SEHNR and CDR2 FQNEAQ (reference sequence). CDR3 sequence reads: CASMPVGEQYF. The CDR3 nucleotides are TGTGCCAGCATGCCGGTGGGTGAGCAGTACTTC.

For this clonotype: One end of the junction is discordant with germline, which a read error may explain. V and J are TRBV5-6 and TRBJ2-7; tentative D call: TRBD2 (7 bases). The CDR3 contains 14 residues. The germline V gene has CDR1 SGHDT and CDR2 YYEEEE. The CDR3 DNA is TGTGCCAGCAGTTTGGGGGGGGCCCGGGACGAGCAGTACTTC. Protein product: CASSLGGARDEQYF. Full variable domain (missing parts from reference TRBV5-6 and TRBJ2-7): DAGVTQSPTHLIKTRGQQVTLRCSPKSGHDTVSWYQQALGQGPQFIFQYYEEEERQRGNFPDRFSGHQFPNYSSELNVNALLLGDSALYLCASSLGGARDEQYFGPGTRLTVT.

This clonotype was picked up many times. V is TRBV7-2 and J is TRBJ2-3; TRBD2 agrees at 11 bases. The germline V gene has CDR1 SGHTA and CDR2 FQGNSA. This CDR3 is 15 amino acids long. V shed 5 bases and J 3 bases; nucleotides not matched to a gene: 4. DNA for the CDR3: TGTGCCAGCAGCATATTAGCGGGAGGGACAGATACGCAGTATTTT. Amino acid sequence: CASSILAGGTDTQYF.

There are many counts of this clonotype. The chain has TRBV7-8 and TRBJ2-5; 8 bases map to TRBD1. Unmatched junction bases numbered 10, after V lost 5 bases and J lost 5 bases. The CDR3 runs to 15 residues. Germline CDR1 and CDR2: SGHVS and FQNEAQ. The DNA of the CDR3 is TGTGCCAGCAGCGGGAGCAGGGGGCTGTGGGAGACCCAGTACTTC. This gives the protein CASSGSRGLWETQYF.

CDR3 DNA sequence: TGTGCCAGCACCCCCCGACTAGCGGCGAACACCGGGGAGCTGTTTTTT. It is translated as CASTPRLAANTGELFF. The chain carries TRBV28 and TRBJ2-2; 9 bases are shared with TRBD2. This CDR3 contains 16 residues. V was pared by 7 bases and J by 0 bases, with 6 bases of the junction left unmatched. From germline, CDR1 is MDHEN and CDR2 SYDVKM.

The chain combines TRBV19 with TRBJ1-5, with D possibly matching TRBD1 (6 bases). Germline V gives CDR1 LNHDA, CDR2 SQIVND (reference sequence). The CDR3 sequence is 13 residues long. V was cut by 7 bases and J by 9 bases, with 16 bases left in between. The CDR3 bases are TGTGCCAGTACTATGACAGGATTAGTGCCCCAGCATTTT. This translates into CASTMTGLVPQHF.

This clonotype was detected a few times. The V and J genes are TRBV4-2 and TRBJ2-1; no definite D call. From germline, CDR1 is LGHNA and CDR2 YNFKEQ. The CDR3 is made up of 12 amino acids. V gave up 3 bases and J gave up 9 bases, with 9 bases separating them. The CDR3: CASSQLGIEQFF. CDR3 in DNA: TGTGCCAGCAGCCAGTTGGGAATTGAGCAGTTCTTC.